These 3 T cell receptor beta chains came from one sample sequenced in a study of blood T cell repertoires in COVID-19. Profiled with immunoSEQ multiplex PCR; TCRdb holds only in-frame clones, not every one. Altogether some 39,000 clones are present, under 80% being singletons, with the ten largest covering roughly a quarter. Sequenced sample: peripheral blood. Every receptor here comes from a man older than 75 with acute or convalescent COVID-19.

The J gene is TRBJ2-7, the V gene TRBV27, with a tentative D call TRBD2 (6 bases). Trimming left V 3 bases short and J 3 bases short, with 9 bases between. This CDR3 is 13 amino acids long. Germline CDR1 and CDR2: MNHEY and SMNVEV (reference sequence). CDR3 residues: CASSLRDGYEQYF. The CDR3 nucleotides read TGTGCCAGCAGTTTGCGGGATGGCTACGAGCAGTACTTC.

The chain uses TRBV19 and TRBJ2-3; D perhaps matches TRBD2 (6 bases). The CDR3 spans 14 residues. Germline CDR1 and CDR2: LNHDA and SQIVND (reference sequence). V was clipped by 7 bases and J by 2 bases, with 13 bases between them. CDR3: CASKAAGFTDTQYF. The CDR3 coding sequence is TGTGCCAGTAAAGCGGCGGGGTTCACAGATACGCAGTATTTT.

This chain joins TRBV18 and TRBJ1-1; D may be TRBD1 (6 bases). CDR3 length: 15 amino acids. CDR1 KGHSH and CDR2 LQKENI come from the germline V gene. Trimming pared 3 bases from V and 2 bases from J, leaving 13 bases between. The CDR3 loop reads CASSPSTGFNTEAFF. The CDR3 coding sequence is TGTGCCAGCTCACCCTCGACAGGATTCAACACTGAAGCTTTCTTT.